The 14 T cell receptor beta chains in this list originate from one sample, sequenced in a study of cytomegalovirus exposure and HLA in healthy donors. Primers for the PCR totalled 60 Vbeta and 13 Jbeta. Repertoires were generated with immunoSEQ multiplex PCR, while TCRdb's copy carries only in-frame clones and drops some. The sample holds more than 110,000 clones; roughly four fifths are singletons and the top ten take approximately 1.3%. The specimen was PBMCs. The receptors here all came from a man aged 30-40 years in good health and CMV-seropositive.

The chain couples TRBV6-6 to TRBJ2-7, with 8 bases that match TRBD1. CDR1 and CDR2 from the germline V gene are MNHNY and SVGAGI (reference sequence). The CDR3 is 15 residues long. Unmatched junction bases numbered 7, after V lost 4 bases and J lost 2 bases. CDR3 in DNA: TGTGCCAGCAGTTCCACCGGACAGGGACCCTACGAGCAGTACTTC. Protein sequence: CASSSTGQGPYEQYF.

J is TRBJ1-5 and V is TRBV7-9, with TRBD1 matching 10 bases. The CDR3 loop spans 16 amino acids. After removal of 3 bases from V and 2 bases from J, the junction contained 4 bases not matched to a gene. Germline values: CDR1 SEHNR, CDR2 FQNEAQ (reference sequence). In DNA, the CDR3 is TGTGCCAGCAGCTTGGGGACAGGGGTTGGCAATCAGCCCCAGCATTTT. Its translation: CASSLGTGVGNQPQHF.

The rearrangement joins TRBV6-1 to TRBJ2-5; the D gene is possibly TRBD2 (6 bases). Trimming removed 0 bases at V and 5 bases at J, with 16 bases between. The CDR3 spans 16 residues. CDR1 is MNHNS and CDR2 is SASEGT in the germline V gene. The CDR3 loop is CASSEARGGTWETQYF. The DNA of the CDR3 is TGTGCCAGCAGTGAAGCGCGTGGGGGGACTTGGGAGACCCAGTACTTC.

The rearrangement links TRBV30 to TRBJ1-5, with 7 bases identical to TRBD1. The CDR3 sequence is 15 residues long. Germline trimming cut 0 bases from V and 1 base from J; bases unmatched to any gene: 3. CDR1 is GTSNPN, CDR2 SVGIG, per germline (reference sequence). CDR3 amino acids: CAWSVGTASNQPQHF. CDR3 DNA sequence: TGTGCCTGGAGTGTTGGGACAGCGAGCAATCAGCCCCAGCATTTT.

This clone was seen only a few times. J is TRBJ1-1 and V is TRBV6-5, with 7 bases that match TRBD1. Unmatched junction bases numbered 14, after V lost 4 bases and J lost 6 bases. The germline V gene has CDR1 MNHEY and CDR2 SVGAGI. The CDR3 runs 16 residues. CDR3: CASSSRDSLRVAEAFF. The CDR3 nucleotides are TGTGCCAGCAGTTCCCGGGACAGTCTCCGAGTAGCTGAAGCTTTCTTT.

The V call is TRBV5-1, the J call TRBJ2-5; maybe TRBD2 (6 bases). The J call may be mistaken, given a closer DNA end match to TRBJ2-7. Germline loops: CDR1 SGHRS, CDR2 YFSETQ. The CDR3 sequence is 14 residues long. This CDR3 reads CASSLGTPSYEQYF. The DNA of the CDR3 is TGCGCCAGCAGCTTAGGGACTCCTTCCTACGAGCAGTACTTC.

CDR3 DNA: TGTGCCAGCAGTTTACCGGGACTAGACTCCTACAATGAGCAGTTCTTC. Residues: CASSLPGLDSYNEQFF. This chain links TRBV27 with TRBJ2-1; TRBD2 matches at 8 bases. After removal of 2 bases from V and 0 bases from J, the junction contained 3 bases not matched to a gene. The CDR3 has 16 amino acids. Germline values: CDR1 MNHEY, CDR2 SMNVEV (reference sequence).

The rearrangement joins TRBV27 to TRBJ1-1, with D hard to call. Germline V CDR1 and CDR2: MNHEY, SMNVEV (reference sequence). V lost 5 bases and J lost 1, with 11 bases in between. The CDR3 is 14 amino acids. The CDR3, as DNA: TGTGCCAGCAGTCTGTTTTCAGGGAACACTGAAGCTTTCTTT. Translation: CASSLFSGNTEAFF.

The V and J genes are TRBV27 and TRBJ2-7; perhaps TRBD2 as D (5 bases). Germline assignment: CDR1 MNHEY and CDR2 SMNVEV (reference sequence). V dropped 4 bases and J dropped 0 bases, with 13 bases sitting between them. The CDR3 spans 15 residues. CDR3 DNA sequence: TGTGCCAGCAGTTACAGCGGACCCAACTCCTACGAGCAGTACTTC. Its protein product is CASSYSGPNSYEQYF.

The rearrangement uses TRBV6-5 and TRBJ1-1; perhaps TRBD1 as D (5 bases). CDR3 size: 15 residues. Germline assignment: CDR1 MNHEY and CDR2 SVGAGI. With 5 bases removed from V and 5 bases from J, the gap between germline ends came to 18 bases. The CDR3: CASSLIGGLTTEAFF. The CDR3, as DNA: TGTGCCAGCAGTCTTATCGGGGGACTGACTACTGAAGCTTTCTTT.

V and J are TRBV6-1 and TRBJ2-7; TRBD1 matches 7 bases. The CDR3 has 15 residues. Germline CDR1 is MNHNS and CDR2 is SASEGT. With 4 bases clipped from V and 2 bases from J, the junction kept 8 bases outside the gene matches. The CDR3 loop reads CASSVGRDSAYEQYF. CDR3 DNA: TGTGCCAGCAGTGTAGGCCGGGACAGCGCCTACGAGCAGTACTTC.

The chain carries TRBV6-1 and TRBJ1-6; 7 bases map to TRBD1. From germline, CDR1 is MNHNS and CDR2 SASEGT. V dropped 5 bases and J dropped 8; count of bases not matched to a gene: 3. This CDR3 region has 13 residues. CDR3 amino acids: CASSPDRDSPLHF. In DNA form, the CDR3 reads TGTGCCAGCAGTCCCGACAGGGATTCACCCCTCCACTTT.

V usage is TRBV2 and J usage is TRBJ2-3; weak D call: TRBD2 (5 bases). V lost 8 bases to trimming and J lost 2 bases, with 17 bases between them. CDR3 length: 15 residues. Germline CDR1 is SNHLY and CDR2 is FYNNEI. DNA for the CDR3: TGTGCCAGCGGTAGGAGACGGGGTGACACAGATACGCAGTATTTT. This translates into CASGRRRGDTDTQYF.

The V and J genes are TRBV13 and TRBJ2-5; perhaps TRBD2 as D (6 bases). V was shortened by 0 bases and J by 5 bases, with 7 bases between the two germline ends. CDR3 length: 13 amino acids. Germline CDR1 PRHDT, CDR2 FYEKMQ (reference sequence). In nucleotides, the CDR3 is TGTGCCAGCAGCTTAGGGGCGGGGGAGACCCAGTACTTC. Protein sequence: CASSLGAGETQYF.